Listed below are T cell receptor beta chains from one sample, sequenced in a study of CD8 T cells in Susac syndrome. TCRdb called the immunoSEQ multiplex PCR reads again in MiXCR, with one record for every CDR3 protein. Among approximately 80,000 distinct CDR3 sequences listed, roughly 91% were seen once. Sequencing used CD8+ T cells from PBMCs. Receptors were obtained from a human donor with multiple sclerosis. Each CDR3 is given with its conserved first and last residue. Fields, in order: V gene, D gene, clone size, J gene, CDR3 DNA, CDR3 protein. A D gene is named only where the DNA matches it firmly. Clone size appears in some rows only: once, few, many, or a class for an expanded clone.

>TRBV9|.|.|TRBJ2-1
TGTGCCAGCAGCGTCGGGTACGATGAGCAGTTCTTC
CASSVGYDEQFF
>TRBV27|.|.|TRBJ1-4
TGTGCCAGCAGTTTAACAGCAAATAAAAATGAAAAACTGTTTTTT
CASSLTANKNEKLFF
>TRBV5-4|.|.|TRBJ2-7
TGTGCCAGCAGCGTGACAGAGAAACCCTACGAGCAGTACTTC
CASSVTEKPYEQYF
>TRBV29-1|.|.|TRBJ1-2
TGCAGCGTTTGGGAGGGAACGGGCTACACCTTC
CSVWEGTGYTF
>TRBV28|TRBD1|.|TRBJ2-2
TGTGCCAGCAGTTTAGGGACAGATGGGACCGGGGAGCTGTTTTTT
CASSLGTDGTGELFF
>TRBV2|.|.|TRBJ1-1
TGTGCCAGCGTGGTGGGGGGGGATGCTGAAGCTTTCTTT
CASVVGGDAEAFF
>TRBV7-6|TRBD2|.|TRBJ2-7
TGTGCCAGCAGCTTAGCGCTTTCGGGAGGCACCTACGAGCAGTACTTC
CASSLALSGGTYEQYF
>TRBV28|TRBD1|.|TRBJ2-7
TGTGCCAGCAGTTTAGGGGACAGGGGGCGGTACGAGCAGTACTTC
CASSLGDRGRYEQYF
>TRBV13|.|.|TRBJ1-1
TGTGCCAGCAGCTTAGTGAGACAGCTGAACACTGAAGCTTTCTTT
CASSLVRQLNTEAFF
>TRBV7-6|.|.|TRBJ1-6
TGTGCCAGCAGCGTACGACAGGATTCACCCCTCCACTTT
CASSVRQDSPLHF
>TRBV27|.|once|TRBJ1-6
TGTGCCAGCAGTTTATGGGGGGGGCCAGATTCACCCCTCCACTTT
CASSLWGGPDSPLHF
>TRBV4-2|.|.|TRBJ2-7
TGTGCCAGCAGCCTTGACATCCTAACCTACGAGCAGTACTTC
CASSLDILTYEQYF
>TRBV5-4|.|once|TRBJ2-3
TGTGCCAGCAGCACCCCACGGGGTAGCACAGATACGCAGTATTTT
CASSTPRGSTDTQYF
>TRBV5-6|.|.|TRBJ1-3
TGTGCCAGCAGCTTGGGGACTGCAAGCTCTGGAAACACCATATATTTT
CASSLGTASSGNTIYF
>TRBV6-1|.|few|TRBJ1-5
TGTGCCAGCAGCTCATGGCCTATCACACAGCCCCAGCATTTT
CASSSWPITQPQHF
>TRBV9|.|.|TRBJ1-3
TGTGCCAGCAGCGTAAATCGCGAGGGAATGGTCTCTGGAAACACCATATATTTT
CASSVNREGMVSGNTIYF
>TRBV6-2/TRBV6-3|.|.|TRBJ2-7
TGTGCCAGCAGTTACGTCCTCGGCTACGAGCAGTACTTC
CASSYVLGYEQYF
>TRBV4-3|.|.|TRBJ2-7
TGCGCCAGCAGCCAAGCCCCACAGCCAGGCTACGAGCAGTACTTC
CASSQAPQPGYEQYF
>TRBV7-3|TRBD1|.|TRBJ2-5
TGTGCCAGCAGCCCGACAGGGGGGATGGAGACCCAGTACTTC
CASSPTGGMETQYF
>TRBV20-1|TRBD1|.|TRBJ1-1
TGCAGTGCGCGGGACAGCATGAACACTGAAGCTTTCTTT
CSARDSMNTEAFF
>TRBV5-1|.|once|TRBJ2-3
TGCGCCAGCAGTCCTTCGCCAGATACGCAGTATTTT
CASSPSPDTQYF
>TRBV5-6|.|.|TRBJ2-1
TGTGCCAGCAGCTTGGGACCGGGACCACAGTTCTTC
CASSLGPGPQFF
>TRBV5-8|.|.|TRBJ1-5
TGTGCCAGCCTCGGTCGGAATAGCAATCAGCCCCAGCATTTT
CASLGRNSNQPQHF
>TRBV28|.|.|TRBJ2-1
TGTGCCAGCACCTTGGCCAGGGACTACAATGAGCAGTTCTTC
CASTLARDYNEQFF
>TRBV6-5|.|.|TRBJ2-7
TGTGCCAGCAGTTACGGCCGGGGAACTGACGAGCAGTACTTC
CASSYGRGTDEQYF
>TRBV20-1|TRBD1|.|TRBJ1-2
TGCAGTGCTGCCCGAAGGGACAGCCGAATAAATGATGGCTACACCTTC
CSAARRDSRINDGYTF
>TRBV7-3|.|.|TRBJ1-1
TGTGCCAGCAGCTTAGAGGGACGGGGCCGCGAAGCTTTCTTT
CASSLEGRGREAFF
>TRBV20-1|.|.|TRBJ2-5
TGCAGTGCTAGAGATGGGACTGGTCCGGTCCCAAGAGAGACCCAGTACTTC
CSARDGTGPVPRETQYF
>TRBV19|TRBD2|.|TRBJ2-1
TGTGCCAGCTCTCTAGCGGGGGGCGACTCGGGGCAGTTCTTC
CASSLAGGDSGQFF
>TRBV10-1|.|.|TRBJ2-2
TGTGCCAGCAGCTTGGGAACCGGGGAGCTGTTTTTT
CASSLGTGELFF
>TRBV2|TRBD1|.|TRBJ1-3
TGTGCCAGCAGATTAACAGGGGTTGGAAACACCATATATTTT
CASRLTGVGNTIYF
>TRBV27|.|.|TRBJ2-3
TGTGCCAGCAGTTTATCAGTGGCGGGAACCACAGATACGCAGTATTTT
CASSLSVAGTTDTQYF
>TRBV19|.|.|TRBJ1-1
TGTGCCAGTAGTATAGGAGAAGGGGCGAGCACTGAAGCTTTCTTT
CASSIGEGASTEAFF
>TRBV7-8|TRBD2|.|TRBJ2-7
TGTGCCAGCAGCTCTATAGCGGGAGGGCCAGACCACGAGCAGTACTTC
CASSSIAGGPDHEQYF